The 30 T cell receptor beta chains in this list originate from one sample, sequenced in a study of T-cell memory formation after mild COVID-19. TCRdb re-derived calls from the 5' RACE reads in MiXCR, one entry per CDR3 protein. The sample carries hundreds of thousands of distinct CDR3 sequences, 25% recorded once. The sample comprised PBMCs or a T cell subset sorted from them (not recorded which). These receptors were collected from an adult woman who had mild COVID-19 (a few samples of this study predate the infection). Cell type and time point are not known.

This chain uses TRBV4-2 with TRBJ2-3, with 10 bases matching TRBD2. The junction had 10 bases not matched to a gene; V was cut back by 4 bases and J by 3 bases. The CDR3 totals 17 residues. The V gene's germline CDR1 is LGHNA and CDR2 YNFKEQ. CDR3 in amino acids: CASSPDLAGGGTDTQYF. The CDR3 DNA is TGTGCCAGCAGCCCGGACTTAGCGGGAGGTGGAACAGATACGCAGTATTTT.

This clonotype occurred a few times. The rearrangement joins TRBV30 to TRBJ1-5; weak D call: TRBD1 (6 bases). The V gene's germline CDR1 is GTSNPN and CDR2 SVGIG (reference sequence). V was trimmed by 3 bases and J by 4 bases, leaving 16 bases between them. This CDR3 contains 15 residues. The CDR3 DNA sequence: TGTGCCTGGAGCCCCGGGACACTAGTTAATCAGCCCCAGCATTTT. Translated: CAWSPGTLVNQPQHF.

The CDR3 loop is CASTFVLNEQFF. CDR3 nucleotides: TGTGCCAGCACCTTCGTCCTCAATGAGCAGTTCTTC. The chain employs TRBV6-5 and TRBJ2-1; no clear D gene. The V gene's germline CDR1 is MNHEY and CDR2 SVGAGI. V lost 7 bases to trimming and J lost 6 bases, with 10 bases between them. The CDR3 extends over 12 amino acids.

The chain recombines TRBV29-1 with TRBJ2-7; 13 bases line up with TRBD2. Germline V CDR1 and CDR2: SQVTM, ANQGSEA. CDR3 length equals 13 residues. J was trimmed by 7 bases and V by 4 bases; bases with no gene match: 4. CDR3 coding DNA: TGCAGCGTTGGGACTAGCGGGAGTCGGGAGCAGTACTTC. Amino acids: CSVGTSGSREQYF.

This clonotype was seen a handful of times. The chain is built from TRBV5-1 and TRBJ2-7, with 7 nucleotides matching TRBD1. Looked up from germline, CDR1 is SGHRS and CDR2 is YFSETQ. V lost 5 bases, J lost 6 bases, and 8 bases stayed unmatched. The CDR3 totals 13 residues. The CDR3 reads CASRPTGLGEQYF. CDR3 nucleotide sequence: TGCGCCAGCAGACCGACAGGGTTGGGCGAGCAGTACTTC.

The rearrangement joins TRBV9 to TRBJ2-1, with D possibly TRBD1 on 6 matching bases. The germline V gene encodes CDR1 SGDLS and CDR2 YYNGEE. V lost 4 bases and J 4 bases, leaving 24 bases between the germline ends. The CDR3 extends over 18 amino acids. The CDR3 is CASSYRKGDPKRYNEQFF. CDR3 sequence (DNA): TGTGCCAGCAGCTACCGGAAGGGGGACCCAAAAAGATACAATGAGCAGTTCTTC.

The chain joins TRBV7-8 to TRBJ2-5, with a weak D call TRBD2 (5 bases). The CDR3 length is 13 residues. Trimming pared 5 bases from V and 12 bases from J, leaving 19 bases between. Per germline, CDR1 SGHVS and CDR2 FQNEAQ. The CDR3 nucleotides read TGTGCCAGCAGCCAACGGACTGTTAATTTGAAGTACTTC. This encodes CASSQRTVNLKYF.

This sequence joins TRBV7-9 and TRBJ2-5, with 11 positions matching TRBD2. The length of the CDR3 is 16 residues. Losses at the gene ends were 5 bases for V and 5 bases for J; bases not matched to a gene: 10. CDR1 and CDR2 from the germline V gene are SEHNR and FQNEAQ (reference sequence). The CDR3 region is CASSGGTSGPQETQYF. The CDR3 DNA reads as TGTGCCAGCAGCGGGGGGACTAGCGGCCCCCAGGAGACCCAGTACTTC.

The chain links TRBV13 to TRBJ2-3; 7 bases map to TRBD2. The V segment lost 4 bases and the J segment 2 bases; nucleotides outside the gene matches: 12. Germline values: CDR1 PRHDT, CDR2 FYEKMQ (reference sequence). This CDR3 has 17 amino acids. DNA of the CDR3: TGTGCCAGCAGCTCAAATCTAGCGGTTAGACCCACAGATACGCAGTATTTT. Its translation is CASSSNLAVRPTDTQYF.

The chain uses TRBV12-3 or TRBV12-4 and TRBJ2-7; TRBD2 aligns across 9 bases. The trim removed 0 bases at V and 4 bases at J, leaving 7 bases unmatched. This CDR3 is built from 16 residues. For the CDR3, the DNA is TGTGCCAGCAGTTTAGCGCGGGGCGGGAGGGCATACGAGCAGTACTTC. Translating gives CASSLARGGRAYEQYF.

This clonotype was detected a few times. The rearrangement uses TRBV7-9 and TRBJ1-2; 8 nucleotides line up with TRBD1. V dropped 3 bases and J dropped 1; count of bases not matched to a gene: 4. The CDR3 has 15 amino acids. Germline CDR1 is SEHNR and CDR2 is FQNEAQ (reference sequence). The CDR3 DNA follows: TGTGCCAGCAGCTTTTTGACAGGGGATAACTATGGCTACACCTTC. Translated, it gives CASSFLTGDNYGYTF.

This chain's CDR3 is CSARVSGAFF. In DNA, the CDR3 is TGCAGTGCTAGAGTCTCAGGAGCTTTCTTT. The chain links TRBV20-1 to TRBJ1-1; D not certain. This CDR3 contains 10 residues. With 1 base removed from V and 10 bases from J, the gap between germline ends came to 7 bases. Germline V gene lookup returns CDR1 DFQATT and CDR2 SNEGSKA (reference sequence).

The rearrangement joins TRBV24-1 to TRBJ2-7; D possibly uses TRBD1 or TRBD2 (6 bases each). The V end lost 4 bases, the J end lost 0 bases, and 9 bases lay between the germline ends. Germline assignment: CDR1 KGHDR and CDR2 SFDVKD. This CDR3 is built from 14 residues. The CDR3 sequence: CATSEGGPSYEQYF. DNA of the CDR3: TGTGCCACCAGTGAGGGGGGCCCCTCCTACGAGCAGTACTTC.

The chain joins TRBV6-6 to TRBJ2-2; D is perhaps TRBD2 (7 bases). Trimming shortened V by 6 bases and J by 4 bases, and 21 bases separated the two germline ends. Germline CDR1 reads MNHNY; CDR2 reads SVGAGI (reference sequence). CDR3 length equals 17 residues. The CDR3 DNA sequence: TGTGCCAGCAGATCTTTTGGGGGGGCCTCGGGCACCGGGGAGCTGTTTTTT. It specifies CASRSFGGASGTGELFF.

This clonotype was seen a few times. V usage is TRBV20-1 and J usage is TRBJ1-1; possible D gene TRBD1, 6 bases. V dropped 5 bases and J dropped 10 bases, with 8 bases sitting between them. Germline CDR1 reads DFQATT; CDR2 reads SNEGSKA (reference sequence). The CDR3 extends over 9 amino acids. The CDR3 nucleotides are TGCAGTGCTCGGGACACAGCTTTCTTT. This codes for CSARDTAFF.

The chain is built from TRBV20-1 and TRBJ2-1, with 9 bases aligning to TRBD1. The V gene end was trimmed by 7 bases and the J gene end by 0 bases; junction bases not matched to a gene: 4. CDR3 length: 14 residues. Germline V gene sequence: CDR1 DFQATT, CDR2 SNEGSKA (reference sequence). The CDR3 protein is CSVPGQGSYNEQFF. The CDR3 DNA reads as TGCAGTGTTCCGGGACAGGGCTCCTACAATGAGCAGTTCTTC.

This clonotype was seen a handful of times. The chain recombines TRBV18 with TRBJ2-1; D is possibly TRBD1 (5 bases). V was shortened by 2 bases and J by 5 bases, with 10 bases between the two germline ends. Germline V lookup: CDR1 KGHSH, CDR2 LQKENI. This CDR3 is built from 14 residues. The CDR3 DNA is TGTGCCAGCTCACCATTGGCCAGGGACAATGAGCAGTTCTTC. It specifies CASSPLARDNEQFF.

The sample holds many counts of this clonotype. The chain carries TRBV7-2 and TRBJ2-7; 8 nucleotides line up with TRBD2. Germline V CDR1 and CDR2: SGHTA, FQGNSA. J gave up 5 bases and V 5 bases, and 11 bases lay outside the gene matches. CDR3 length: 15 residues. CDR3 protein: CASSISGISAHEQYF. In nucleotides, the CDR3 is TGTGCCAGCAGCATTAGCGGGATCTCGGCCCACGAGCAGTACTTC.

This clonotype was seen repeatedly, ten times or more. The chain joins TRBV20-1 to TRBJ2-2, with D possibly TRBD2 on 7 matching bases. Germline-derived CDR1 and CDR2 are DFQATT and SNEGSKA (reference sequence). Trimming took 5 bases from V and 4 from J, leaving 17 bases between them. This CDR3 is built from 15 residues. The CDR3 nucleotides are TGCAGTGCTCGAACCGGGGGGCGGAGCACCGGGGAGCTGTTTTTT. It codes for CSARTGGRSTGELFF.

This clonotype was seen a few times. V gene TRBV10-3 combines with J gene TRBJ2-1, with TRBD1 matching over 7 bases. This CDR3 has 15 residues. Germline V gene data show CDR1 as ENHRY and CDR2 as SYGVKD. Germline trimming cut 2 bases from V and 2 bases from J; bases unmatched to any gene: 3. The CDR3 DNA sequence: TGTGCCATCAGTGAGGAGGGACAGCCCTACAATGAGCAGTTCTTC. Translation gives CAISEEGQPYNEQFF.

The chain links TRBV5-1 to TRBJ2-3; D not certain. The CDR3 is 14 residues long. Trimming shortened V by 3 bases and J by 2 bases, and 10 bases separated the two germline ends. CDR1 and CDR2 (germline): SGHRS, YFSETQ. CDR3 region: CASSSNYFTDTQYF. In DNA, the CDR3 is TGCGCCAGCAGCTCCAACTACTTCACAGATACGCAGTATTTT. The variable domain in full, with the rest retrieved from reference TRBV5-1 and TRBJ2-3, is KAGVTQTPRYLIKTRGQQVTLSCSPISGHRSVSWYQQTPGQGLQFLFEYFSETQRNKGNFPGRFSGRQFSNSRSEMNVSTLELGDSALYLCASSSNYFTDTQYFGPGTRLTVL.

This chain uses TRBV7-2 with TRBJ1-1; tentatively, D is TRBD1 (6 bases). Trimming stripped 1 base from V and 2 bases from J, with 11 bases between. This CDR3 is built from 15 residues. Germline-derived CDR1 and CDR2 are SGHTA and FQGNSA. This chain's CDR3 is CASSLVRGVNTEAFF. The CDR3 coding sequence is TGTGCCAGCAGCTTAGTGAGGGGGGTTAACACTGAAGCTTTCTTT.

V usage is TRBV20-1 and J usage is TRBJ2-1, with no clear D. V dropped 1 base and J dropped 4 bases, with 20 bases sitting between them. CDR3 length equals 17 residues. Germline lookup yields CDR1 DFQATT and CDR2 SNEGSKA (reference sequence). CDR3 residues: CSARVAGRAFTYNEQFF. The CDR3 DNA follows: TGCAGTGCTAGAGTAGCAGGCCGCGCTTTCACGTACAATGAGCAGTTCTTC.

This chain joins TRBV5-1 and TRBJ2-1, with 9 bases fitting TRBD1. V lost 4 bases and J lost 6; bases outside the gene matches: 5. Germline V gene sequence: CDR1 SGHRS, CDR2 YFSETQ. The CDR3 has 14 residues. CDR3: CASSDLQGANEQFF. In DNA form, the CDR3 reads TGCGCCAGCAGCGACCTACAGGGGGCCAATGAGCAGTTCTTC. Using reference TRBV5-1 and TRBJ2-1 for the parts outside the CDR3, the full variable domain is KAGVTQTPRYLIKTRGQQVTLSCSPISGHRSVSWYQQTPGQGLQFLFEYFSETQRNKGNFPGRFSGRQFSNSRSEMNVSTLELGDSALYLCASSDLQGANEQFFGPGTRLTVL.

The chain has TRBV6-5 and TRBJ1-1; D is possibly TRBD1 (6 bases). Trimming stripped 6 bases from V and 0 bases from J, with 17 bases between. Germline-derived CDR1 and CDR2 are MNHEY and SVGAGI. The CDR3 length is 16 residues. The chain's CDR3 is CASSLTGTTMNTEAFF. In DNA form, the CDR3 reads TGTGCCAGCAGCCTTACCGGGACAACTATGAACACTGAAGCTTTCTTT.

Only one count was recorded for this clonotype. Written as DNA, the CDR3 is TGCAGTGCTAGTCAGGGGATGAACACTGAAGCTTTCTTT. Residues: CSASQGMNTEAFF. The chain couples TRBV20-1 to TRBJ1-1; weak D call: TRBD1 (6 bases). Looked up from germline, CDR1 is DFQATT and CDR2 is SNEGSKA (reference sequence). This CDR3 is built from 13 residues. V was shortened by 3 bases and J by 0 bases, with 8 bases between the two germline ends.

The table lists this clonotype with many counts. The chain couples TRBV4-1 to TRBJ2-3, with 12 bases lining up with TRBD2. Germline V lookup: CDR1 MGHRA, CDR2 YSYEKL. After removal of 7 bases from V and 3 bases from J, the junction contained 5 bases not matched to a gene. CDR3 length: 15 amino acids. DNA of the CDR3: TGCGCCAGCACTCCCCTAGCGGGGGGGACAGATACGCAGTATTTT. Protein sequence: CASTPLAGGTDTQYF.

In this sample, this clonotype turned up a few times. The chain carries TRBV12-3 or TRBV12-4 and TRBJ1-2; 7 nucleotides line up with TRBD1. V lost 6 bases, J lost 1 base, and 5 bases stayed unmatched. This CDR3 comprises 14 residues. The CDR3 sequence: CASRKTGYNYGYTF. In nucleotides, the CDR3 is TGTGCCAGCAGGAAGACAGGGTATAACTATGGCTACACCTTC.

The chain carries TRBV6-4 and TRBJ2-2; the match to TRBD2 covers 7 bases. The V segment lost 0 bases and the J segment 4 bases; nucleotides outside the gene matches: 2. The germline CDR1 and CDR2 sequences are MRHNA and SNTAGT. The CDR3 is 15 amino acids. The CDR3: CASSDSGGTTGELFF. The CDR3 DNA is TGTGCCAGCAGTGACTCGGGGGGGACCACCGGGGAGCTGTTTTTT.

This clonotype was seen a handful of times. The chain has TRBV6-2 or TRBV6-3 and TRBJ1-1; 9 positions agree with TRBD1. The trim removed 6 bases at V and 3 bases at J, leaving 5 bases unmatched. Germline values: CDR1 MNHEY, CDR2 SVGEGT. This CDR3 region has 14 residues. CDR3 sequence (DNA): TGTGCCAGCAGACTGACAGGGGGGTACACTGAAGCTTTCTTT. This encodes CASRLTGGYTEAFF.